The rows below give T cell receptor beta chains drawn from one sample of a study of siplizumab effects on memory and regulatory T cells. Sequenced by immunoSEQ multiplex PCR; TCRdb stores in-frame clones only, minus some. Here the sample spans 90,000 to 120,000 clones, about 90% being singletons. What was sequenced was CD4+ T cells sorted from blood. The receptors were sampled from a human donor in good health. Some clones in this sample may be carry-over from other donors' samples. The conserved cysteine and the conserved F or W are not part of the CDR3 here. Fields, in order: J gene, V gene, clone size, D gene, CDR3 protein. D genes are given only for firm matches. Where a row states a size, it is once, few, many or the class of an expanded clone; other rows omit it.

TRBJ1-5	TRBV4-1	many	TRBD1	ASSQDGAGGVQPQH
TRBJ2-3	TRBV6-7	-	TRBD1	ASSYSDRGSTDTQY
TRBJ2-7	TRBV18	-	-	ASSRTLAGQGLHEQY
TRBJ2-7	TRBV28	-	-	ASSLTPTDSYEQY
TRBJ1-2	TRBV2	few	TRBD1	ASSDRDRRAP
TRBJ2-3	TRBV27	-	-	ASSARDGYTDTQY
TRBJ2-4	TRBV28	-	TRBD1	ASSPPGGKDIQY
TRBJ2-1	TRBV5-6	-	TRBD2	ASSANLAGPYNEQF
TRBJ2-5	TRBV7-2	-	-	ASSLSIQETQY
TRBJ1-1	TRBV11-2	-	-	ASVDSGGPNTEAF
TRBJ2-4	TRBV30	-	-	AWRVELGSIQY
TRBJ2-7	TRBV4-2	-	TRBD2	ASSSRTSGPYEQY
TRBJ1-2	TRBV6-1	few	TRBD1	ASSRDRDGYGYT
TRBJ1-3	TRBV6-6	-	-	ASSYAFPGTGNTIY
TRBJ2-2	TRBV9	-	-	ASSRTENTGELF
TRBJ2-1	TRBV15	-	TRBD2	ATSRDLAGDYNEQF
TRBJ2-5	TRBV25-1	-	-	ASSGQETQY
TRBJ2-2	TRBV4-2	-	TRBD2	ASSQDAASGPTGELF
TRBJ2-4	TRBV6-1	-	-	ASSEGVRPPPPIQY
TRBJ2-7	TRBV19	-	-	ASSMWSDKTYEQY
TRBJ1-2	TRBV30	-	-	AWSVGFDYGYT
TRBJ1-4	TRBV4-2	once	-	ASSQATLNEKLF
TRBJ2-1	TRBV5-4	-	-	ASSRTDQRGYNEQF
TRBJ1-1	TRBV10-3	few	-	AISEYRGDTEAF
TRBJ1-2	TRBV7-9	-	-	ASSIGLGGNYGYT
TRBJ1-2	TRBV28	-	TRBD1	ASSSSGTGMAGGYT
TRBJ1-2	TRBV27	few	TRBD1	ASKGVRQGDGYT
TRBJ1-4	TRBV5-1	-	TRBD1	ASSYTRDRFEKLF
TRBJ1-1	TRBV27	-	-	ASSTGTEMVWYTEAF
TRBJ2-5	TRBV5-1	-	TRBD2	ASSLDVAGGPETQY
TRBJ2-2	TRBV25-1	-	TRBD2	ASSDKGWGGTGELF
TRBJ2-3	TRBV27	-	TRBD1	ASKRDRAFHTDTQY
TRBJ1-2	TRBV11-2	-	TRBD1	TSSLDAGGYGYT
TRBJ1-4	TRBV7-8	-	TRBD1	ASSLVTGGNEKLF